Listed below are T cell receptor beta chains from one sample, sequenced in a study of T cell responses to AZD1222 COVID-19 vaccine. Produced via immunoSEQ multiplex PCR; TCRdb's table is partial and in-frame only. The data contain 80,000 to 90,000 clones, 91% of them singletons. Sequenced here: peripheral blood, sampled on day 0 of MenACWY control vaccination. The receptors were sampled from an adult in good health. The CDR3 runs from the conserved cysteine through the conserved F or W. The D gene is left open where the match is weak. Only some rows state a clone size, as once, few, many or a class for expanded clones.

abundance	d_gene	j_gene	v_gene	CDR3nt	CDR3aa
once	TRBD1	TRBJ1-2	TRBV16	TGTGCCAGCAGCCAAGGGACAGCTTGGGAGAGTGGCTACACCTTC	CASSQGTAWESGYTF
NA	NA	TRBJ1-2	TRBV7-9	TGTGCCAGCAGCTCCGGCATCGGGGGCTACACCTTC	CASSSGIGGYTF
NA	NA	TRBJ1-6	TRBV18	TGTGCCAGCTCACCAGCCCAGGAGGATTCACCCCTCCACTTT	CASSPAQEDSPLHF
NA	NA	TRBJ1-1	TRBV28	TGTGCCAGCAGTTTATTGGGGGAGAACACTGAAGCTTTCTTT	CASSLLGENTEAFF
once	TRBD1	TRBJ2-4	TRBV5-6	TGTGCCAGCAGCCCGCTCCAGGGGGCTAGGAACATTCAGTACTTC	CASSPLQGARNIQYF
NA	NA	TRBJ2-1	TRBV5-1	TGCGCCAGCAGCTCCGGAGGGACCCAGGGCGGGGATGAGCAGTTCTTC	CASSSGGTQGGDEQFF
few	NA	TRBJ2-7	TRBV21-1	TGTGCCAGCAGCTCCCTAGCGGGGACCTACGAGCAGTACTTC	CASSSLAGTYEQYF
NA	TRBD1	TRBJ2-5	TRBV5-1	TGCGCCAGCTCGAAATCCGGGACAGGGGGCTGGGAGACCCAGTACTTC	CASSKSGTGGWETQYF
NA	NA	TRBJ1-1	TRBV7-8	TGTGCCAGCAGTTTAAGCCTGGCGTCCGCCATGAACACTGAAGCTTTCTTT	CASSLSLASAMNTEAFF
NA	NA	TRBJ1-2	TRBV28	TGTGCCAGCAGTTTAATTACCGGCAGAGGCGAATATGGCTACACCTTC	CASSLITGRGEYGYTF
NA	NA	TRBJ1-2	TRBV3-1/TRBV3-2	TGTGCCAGCAGCGGGACGATACAGGGAAACTATGGCTACACCTTC	CASSGTIQGNYGYTF
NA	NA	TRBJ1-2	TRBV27	TGTGCCAGCGGATTGTCACAGGGATTCAACTATGGCTACACCTTC	CASGLSQGFNYGYTF
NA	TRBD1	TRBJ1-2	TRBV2	TGTGCCAGCAGTGACACAGGGGTTGGCTACACCTTC	CASSDTGVGYTF
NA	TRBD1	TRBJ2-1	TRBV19	TGTGCCAGTAGTCCGGGACAGGGTCTCTCCTACAATGAGCAGTTCTTC	CASSPGQGLSYNEQFF
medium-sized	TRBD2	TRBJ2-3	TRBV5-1	TGCGCCAGCAGCTTACTAGCGGCCCACACAGATACGCAGTATTTT	CASSLLAAHTDTQYF
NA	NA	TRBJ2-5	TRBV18	TGTGCCAGCTCACCACCGGGGCAGCGAGAGACCCAGTACTTC	CASSPPGQRETQYF
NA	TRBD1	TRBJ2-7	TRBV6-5	TGTGCCAGCACCCCCGACAGGGAAGAGTACGAGCAGTACTTC	CASTPDREEYEQYF
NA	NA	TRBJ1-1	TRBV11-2	TGTGCCAGCAGCTTAGAAGGCCATGAAGCTTTCTTT	CASSLEGHEAFF
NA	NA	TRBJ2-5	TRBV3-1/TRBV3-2	TGTGCCAGCAGCCAAGAACTAGCCAGACGGCAGACCCAGTACTTC	CASSQELARRQTQYF
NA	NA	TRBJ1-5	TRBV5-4	TGTGCCAGCAGTTTGGGGGGGGGTTTCGATCAGCCCCAGCATTTT	CASSLGGGFDQPQHF
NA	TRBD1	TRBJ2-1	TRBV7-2	TGTGCCAGCAGCGAAACAGGGGACCAAGGTGAGCAGTTCTTC	CASSETGDQGEQFF
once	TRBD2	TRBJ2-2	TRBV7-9	TGTGCCAGCAGCTTCTCACTAGCGGGAAACACCGGGGAGCTGTTTTTT	CASSFSLAGNTGELFF
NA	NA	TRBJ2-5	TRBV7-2	TGTGCCAGCAGCTTAGCGGAGACCCAGTACTTC	CASSLAETQYF
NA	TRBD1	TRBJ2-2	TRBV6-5	TGTGCCAGCAGTTGGGACAGGGGGCATACCGGGGAGCTGTTTTTT	CASSWDRGHTGELFF
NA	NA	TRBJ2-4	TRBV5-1	TGCGCCAGCAGCCCCCTCGGTGGGGGAAGAAACATTCAGTACTTC	CASSPLGGGRNIQYF
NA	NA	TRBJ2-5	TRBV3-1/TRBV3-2	TGTGCCAGCAGCCAAAACTTCCTTAGAGAGACCCAGTACTTC	CASSQNFLRETQYF
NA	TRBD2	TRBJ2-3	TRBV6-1	TGTGCCAGCAGTGAAGCAAAGGCAGGCGGGGGGGCAGATACGCAGTATTTT	CASSEAKAGGGADTQYF
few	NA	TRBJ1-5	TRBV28	TGTGCCAGCAAGTCCCCCAAACGAGCCCGATGGGCCCAGCATTTT	CASKSPKRARWAQHF
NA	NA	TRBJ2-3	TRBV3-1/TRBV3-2	TGTGCCAGCAGCCAAGTGGCAGATACGCAGTATTTT	CASSQVADTQYF
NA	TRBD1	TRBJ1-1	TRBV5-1	TGCGCCAGCAGCATGGGACAGCAGAACACTGAAGCTTTCTTT	CASSMGQQNTEAFF
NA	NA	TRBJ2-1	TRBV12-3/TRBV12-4	TGTGCCAGCAGTCCGGGATCCTACAATGAGCAGTTCTTC	CASSPGSYNEQFF
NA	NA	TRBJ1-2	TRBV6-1	TGTGCCAGCAGTGAAGCGGCCAGGGGTGGCTACACCTTC	CASSEAARGGYTF
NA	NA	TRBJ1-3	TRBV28	TGTGCCGGCGAGGACAGTTCCTCTGGAAACACCATATATTTT	CAGEDSSSGNTIYF
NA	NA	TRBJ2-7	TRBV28	TGTGCCAGCAGTTTAGTCGGGAGCTCCTACGAGCAGTACTTC	CASSLVGSSYEQYF
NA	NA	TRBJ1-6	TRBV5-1	TGCGCCAGCAGCCCGACCCCCGGGGGAAATTCACCCCTCCACTTT	CASSPTPGGNSPLHF
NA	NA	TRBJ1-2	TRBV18	TGTGCCAGCTCACCCGACGGATCCTATGGCTACACCTTC	CASSPDGSYGYTF
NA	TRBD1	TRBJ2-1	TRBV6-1	TGTGCCAGCAGTTATTCGGACAGGGGCGAGTGGTTCTTC	CASSYSDRGEWFF
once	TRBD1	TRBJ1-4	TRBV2	TGTGCCAGCAAAGGGGGCCCAACTAATGAAAAACTGTTTTTT	CASKGGPTNEKLFF
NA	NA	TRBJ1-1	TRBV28	TGTGCCAGCAGATCAGGTCCCCCTAACACTGAAGCTTTCTTT	CASRSGPPNTEAFF
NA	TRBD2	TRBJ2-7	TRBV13	TGTGCCAGCAGCCTCTTGACTAGCGGGGGCCCCTACGAGCAGTACTTC	CASSLLTSGGPYEQYF
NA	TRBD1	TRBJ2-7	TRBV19	TGTGCCAGTAGTCCTAGGACAGGGGCCCCCGAGAGATCCTACGAGCAGTACTTC	CASSPRTGAPERSYEQYF
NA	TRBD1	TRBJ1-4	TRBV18	TGTGCCAGCTCTCTCGGACAGGGTGGGGCTGAAAAACTGTTTTTT	CASSLGQGGAEKLFF
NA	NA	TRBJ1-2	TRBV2	TGTGCCAGCAGTGAAGCGGGCAGCCGCTATGGCTACACCTTC	CASSEAGSRYGYTF
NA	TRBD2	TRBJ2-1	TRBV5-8	TGTGCCAGCAGCTTCTTACGGGGGGGCCGCAATGAGCAGTTCTTC	CASSFLRGGRNEQFF
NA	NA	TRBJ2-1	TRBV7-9	TGTGCCAGCAGCGCCCAGGGTCCTGGTGAGCAGTTCTTC	CASSAQGPGEQFF
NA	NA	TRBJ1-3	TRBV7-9	TGTGCCAGCAGGATAAGCTCTGGAAACACCATATATTTT	CASRISSGNTIYF
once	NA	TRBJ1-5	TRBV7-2	TGTGCCAGCAGCTTAAGCCTAGGTAGCAATCAGCCCCAGCATTTT	CASSLSLGSNQPQHF
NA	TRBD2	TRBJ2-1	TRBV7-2	TGTGCCAGCAGCTTGCAAGCGGGAGGCGGCCTAGATGAGCAGTTCTTC	CASSLQAGGGLDEQFF
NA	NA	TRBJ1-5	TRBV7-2	TGTGCCAGCAGCTTAGGTGGGCATCAGCCCCAGCATTTT	CASSLGGHQPQHF
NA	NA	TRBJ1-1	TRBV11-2	TGTGCCAGCAGCTTAGGGAGGTGGGGGGACACTGAAGCTTTCTTT	CASSLGRWGDTEAFF
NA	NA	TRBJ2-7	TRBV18	TGTGCCAGCTCCCCATTAGCGGGACAGGGCGACCACGAGCAGTACTTC	CASSPLAGQGDHEQYF